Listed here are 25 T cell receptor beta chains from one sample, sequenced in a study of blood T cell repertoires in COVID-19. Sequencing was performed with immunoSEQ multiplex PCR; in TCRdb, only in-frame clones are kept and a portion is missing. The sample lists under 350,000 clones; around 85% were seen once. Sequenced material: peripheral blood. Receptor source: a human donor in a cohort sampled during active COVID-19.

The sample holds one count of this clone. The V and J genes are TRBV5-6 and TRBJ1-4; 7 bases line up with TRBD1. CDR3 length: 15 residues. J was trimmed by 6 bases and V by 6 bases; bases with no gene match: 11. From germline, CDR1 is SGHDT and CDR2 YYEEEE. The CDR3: CASIKRKGAYEKLFF. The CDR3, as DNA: TGTGCCAGCATCAAAAGGAAGGGGGCCTATGAAAAACTGTTTTTT.

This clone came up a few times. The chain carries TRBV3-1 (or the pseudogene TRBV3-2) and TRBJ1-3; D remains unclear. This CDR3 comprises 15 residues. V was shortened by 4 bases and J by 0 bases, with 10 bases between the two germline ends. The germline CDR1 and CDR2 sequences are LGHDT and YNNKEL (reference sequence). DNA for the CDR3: TGTGCCAGCAGCCCGACTGCCTTCTCTGGAAACACCATATATTTT. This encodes CASSPTAFSGNTIYF.

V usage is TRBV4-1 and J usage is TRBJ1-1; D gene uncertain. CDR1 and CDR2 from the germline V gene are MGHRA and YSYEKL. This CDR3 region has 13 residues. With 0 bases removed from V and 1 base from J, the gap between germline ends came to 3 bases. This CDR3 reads CASSQDRNTEAFF. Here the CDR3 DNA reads TGCGCCAGCAGCCAAGATAGGAACACTGAAGCTTTCTTT.

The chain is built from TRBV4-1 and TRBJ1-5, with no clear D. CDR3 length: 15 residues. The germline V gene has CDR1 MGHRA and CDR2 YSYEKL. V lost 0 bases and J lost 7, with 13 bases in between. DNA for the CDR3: TGCGCCAGCAGCCAAGATCGGGGAGTTATCCAGCCCCAGCATTTT. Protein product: CASSQDRGVIQPQHF.

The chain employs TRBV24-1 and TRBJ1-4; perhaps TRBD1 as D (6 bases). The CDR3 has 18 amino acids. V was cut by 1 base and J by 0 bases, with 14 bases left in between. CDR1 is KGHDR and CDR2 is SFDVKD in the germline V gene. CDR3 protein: CATSDFGQPFTTNEKLFF. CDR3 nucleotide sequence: TGTGCCACCAGTGATTTTGGACAGCCATTTACAACTAATGAAAAACTGTTTTTT.

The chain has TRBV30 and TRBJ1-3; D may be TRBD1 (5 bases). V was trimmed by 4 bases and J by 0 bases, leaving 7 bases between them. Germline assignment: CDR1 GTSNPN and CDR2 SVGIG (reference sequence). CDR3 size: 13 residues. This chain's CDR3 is CAWTQGSGNTIYF. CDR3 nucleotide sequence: TGTGCCTGGACCCAGGGCTCTGGAAACACCATATATTTT.

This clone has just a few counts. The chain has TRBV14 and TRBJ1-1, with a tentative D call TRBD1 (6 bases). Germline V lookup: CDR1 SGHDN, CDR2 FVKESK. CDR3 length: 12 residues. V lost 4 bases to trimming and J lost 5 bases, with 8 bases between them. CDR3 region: CASSRGGTEAFF. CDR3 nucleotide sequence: TGTGCCAGCAGCCGAGGGGGAACTGAAGCTTTCTTT.

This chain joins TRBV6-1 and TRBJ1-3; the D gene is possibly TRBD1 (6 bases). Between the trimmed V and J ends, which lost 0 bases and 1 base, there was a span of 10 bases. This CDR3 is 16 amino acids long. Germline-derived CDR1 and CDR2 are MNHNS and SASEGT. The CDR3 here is CASSEANRVSGNTIYF. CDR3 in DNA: TGTGCCAGCAGTGAAGCTAACAGGGTATCTGGAAACACCATATATTTT.

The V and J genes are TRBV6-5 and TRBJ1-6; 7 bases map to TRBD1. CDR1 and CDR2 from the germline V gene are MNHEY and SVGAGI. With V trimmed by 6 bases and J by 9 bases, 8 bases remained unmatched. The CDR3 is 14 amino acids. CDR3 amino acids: CASRPYRGSSPLHF. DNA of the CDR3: TGTGCCAGCAGGCCTTACAGGGGAAGTTCACCCCTCCACTTT.

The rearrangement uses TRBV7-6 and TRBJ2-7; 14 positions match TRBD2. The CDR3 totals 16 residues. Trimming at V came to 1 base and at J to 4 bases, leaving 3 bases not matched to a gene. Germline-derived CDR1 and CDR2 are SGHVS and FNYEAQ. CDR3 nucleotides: TGTGCCAGCAGCTTAGTGGGGACTAGCGGGGGTTACGAGCAGTACTTC. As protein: CASSLVGTSGGYEQYF.

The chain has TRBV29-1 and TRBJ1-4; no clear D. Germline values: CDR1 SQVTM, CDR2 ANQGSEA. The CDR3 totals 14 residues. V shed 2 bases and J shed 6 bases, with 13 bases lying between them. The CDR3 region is CSVESTARDEKLFF. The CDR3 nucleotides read TGCAGCGTTGAATCGACTGCACGAGATGAAAAACTGTTTTTT. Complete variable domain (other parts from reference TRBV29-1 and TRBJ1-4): SAVISQKPSRDICQRGTSLTIQCQVDSQVTMMFWYRQQPGQSLTLIATANQGSEATYESGFVIDKFPISRPNLTFSTLTVSNMSPEDSSIYLCSVESTARDEKLFFGSGTQLSVL.

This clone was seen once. The CDR3 nucleotides are TGCGCCAGCAGCCAAGGGGGACAAATCATCTACGAGCAGTACTTC. Its protein is CASSQGGQIIYEQYF. V gene TRBV4-1 combines with J gene TRBJ2-7; maybe TRBD1 (6 bases). The V end was cut by 1 base, the J end by 3 bases, with 13 bases between. This CDR3 contains 15 residues. Germline CDR1 and CDR2: MGHRA and YSYEKL.

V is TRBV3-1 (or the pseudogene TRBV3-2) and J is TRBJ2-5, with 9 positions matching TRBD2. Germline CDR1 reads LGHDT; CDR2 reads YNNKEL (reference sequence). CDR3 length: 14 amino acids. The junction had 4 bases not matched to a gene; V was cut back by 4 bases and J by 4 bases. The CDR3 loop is CASSRAGGGETQYF. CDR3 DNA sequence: TGTGCCAGCAGCCGAGCGGGGGGTGGAGAGACCCAGTACTTC.

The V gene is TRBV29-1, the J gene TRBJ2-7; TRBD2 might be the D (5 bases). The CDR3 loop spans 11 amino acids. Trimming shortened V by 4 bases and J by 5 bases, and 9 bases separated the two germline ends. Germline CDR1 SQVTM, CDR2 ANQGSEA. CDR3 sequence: CSVGGAHEQYF. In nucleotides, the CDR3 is TGCAGCGTTGGGGGAGCCCACGAGCAGTACTTC.

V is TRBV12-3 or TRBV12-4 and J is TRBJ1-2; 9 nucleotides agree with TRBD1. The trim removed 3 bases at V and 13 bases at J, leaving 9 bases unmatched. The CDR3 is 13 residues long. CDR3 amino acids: CASSFGQGLGGTF. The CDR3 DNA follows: TGTGCCAGCAGTTTTGGACAGGGGCTTGGTGGCACCTTC.

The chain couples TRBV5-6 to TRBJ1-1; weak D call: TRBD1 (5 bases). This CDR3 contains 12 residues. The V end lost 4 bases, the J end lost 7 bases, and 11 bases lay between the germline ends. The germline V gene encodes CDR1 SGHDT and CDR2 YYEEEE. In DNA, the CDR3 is TGTGCCAGCAGCGTTGACAGAAATGAAGCTTTCTTT. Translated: CASSVDRNEAFF.

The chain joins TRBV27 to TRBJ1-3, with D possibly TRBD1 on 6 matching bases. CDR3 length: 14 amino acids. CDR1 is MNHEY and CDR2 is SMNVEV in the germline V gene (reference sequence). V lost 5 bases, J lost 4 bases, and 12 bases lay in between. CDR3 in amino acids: CASSHQGPGNTIYF. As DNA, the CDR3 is TGTGCCAGCAGTCACCAGGGGCCCGGAAACACCATATATTTT.

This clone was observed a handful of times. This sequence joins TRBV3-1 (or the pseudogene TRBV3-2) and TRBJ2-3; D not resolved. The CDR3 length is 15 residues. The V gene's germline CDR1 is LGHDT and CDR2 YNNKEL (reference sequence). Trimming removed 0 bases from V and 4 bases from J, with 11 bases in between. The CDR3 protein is CASSQDPLDSDTQYF. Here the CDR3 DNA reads TGTGCCAGCAGCCAAGATCCCTTAGACTCAGATACGCAGTATTTT.

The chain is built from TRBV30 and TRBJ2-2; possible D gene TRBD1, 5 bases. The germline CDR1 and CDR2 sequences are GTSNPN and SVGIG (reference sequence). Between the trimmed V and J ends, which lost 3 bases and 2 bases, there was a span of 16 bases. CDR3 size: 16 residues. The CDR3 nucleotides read TGTGCCTGGAGAGGGTCCGTACAGGTCAACACCGGGGAGCTGTTTTTT. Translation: CAWRGSVQVNTGELFF.

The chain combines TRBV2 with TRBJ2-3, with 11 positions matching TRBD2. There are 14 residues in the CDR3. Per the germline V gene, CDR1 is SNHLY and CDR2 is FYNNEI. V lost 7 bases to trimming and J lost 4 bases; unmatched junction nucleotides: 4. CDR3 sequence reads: CASIHSGGADTQYF. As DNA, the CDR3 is TGTGCCAGCATCCATAGCGGGGGGGCAGATACGCAGTATTTT.

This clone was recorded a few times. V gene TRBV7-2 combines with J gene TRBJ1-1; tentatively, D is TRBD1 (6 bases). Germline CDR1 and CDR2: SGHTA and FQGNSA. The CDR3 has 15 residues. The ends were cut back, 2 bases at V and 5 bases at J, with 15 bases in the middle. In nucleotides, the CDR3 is TGTGCCAGCAGCTTATGGGGGGGCGGGCTAACTGAAGCTTTCTTT. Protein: CASSLWGGGLTEAFF.

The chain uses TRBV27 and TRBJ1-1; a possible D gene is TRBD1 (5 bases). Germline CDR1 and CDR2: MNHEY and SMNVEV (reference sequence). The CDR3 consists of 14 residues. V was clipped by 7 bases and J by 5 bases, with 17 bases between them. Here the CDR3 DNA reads TGTGCCAGCAATCAGGGACTAGATATTACTGAAGCTTTCTTT. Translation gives CASNQGLDITEAFF.

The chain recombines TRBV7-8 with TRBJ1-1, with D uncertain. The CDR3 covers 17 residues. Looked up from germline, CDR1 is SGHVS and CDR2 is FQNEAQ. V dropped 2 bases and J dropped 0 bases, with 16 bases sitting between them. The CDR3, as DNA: TGTGCCAGCAGCTTATGGGGAGAGAAGGAATTGAACACTGAAGCTTTCTTT. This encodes CASSLWGEKELNTEAFF.

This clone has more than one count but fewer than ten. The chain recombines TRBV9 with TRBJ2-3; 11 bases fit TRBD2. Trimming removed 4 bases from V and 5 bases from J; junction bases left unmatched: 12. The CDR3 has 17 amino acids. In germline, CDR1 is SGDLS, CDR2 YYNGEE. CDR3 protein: CASSQSFSGGALDTQYF. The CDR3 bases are TGTGCCAGCAGCCAATCCTTTAGCGGGGGGGCCTTAGATACGCAGTATTTT.

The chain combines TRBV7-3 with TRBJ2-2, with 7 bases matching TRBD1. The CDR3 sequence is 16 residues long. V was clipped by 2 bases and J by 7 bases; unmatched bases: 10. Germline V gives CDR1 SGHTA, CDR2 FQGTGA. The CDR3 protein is CASSLSTGERIGELFF. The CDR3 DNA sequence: TGTGCCAGCAGCTTATCTACAGGGGAACGGATCGGGGAGCTGTTTTTT.